The following is a T cell receptor beta chain sequence with its context. The CDR3 sequence is 16 residues long. Germline-derived CDR1 and CDR2 are MNHEY and SMNVEV (reference sequence). With 6 bases clipped from V and 5 bases from J, the junction kept 12 bases outside the gene matches. The data stem from a study of blood T cell repertoires in COVID-19. Study-level background: The United States, Italy and Spain supplied acute and convalescent COVID-19 samples. In each case, the material was cDNA or gDNA derived from T cells, B-cell-depleted T cells, or PBMCs.

Methods used by the authors: For nucleated cells, counts were estimated from reference gene primer amplification. The data were produced by immunoSEQ multiplex PCR, yet TCRdb's version contains in-frame clones alone and is incomplete. V and J calls and clone size are given by that table; D and trimming were obtained from the DNA. The sample lists around 200,000 clones, just under 80% occurring once. The V gene is TRBV27, the J gene TRBJ2-3, with 9 bases aligning to TRBD1. Sequencing input: peripheral blood. The receptor comes from a woman older than 75 with active or convalescent COVID-19. The CDR3 is CASSSLRTGVQDTQYF. CDR3 coding DNA: TGTGCCAGCAGCTCACTACGGACAGGGGTCCAAGATACGCAGTATTTT.